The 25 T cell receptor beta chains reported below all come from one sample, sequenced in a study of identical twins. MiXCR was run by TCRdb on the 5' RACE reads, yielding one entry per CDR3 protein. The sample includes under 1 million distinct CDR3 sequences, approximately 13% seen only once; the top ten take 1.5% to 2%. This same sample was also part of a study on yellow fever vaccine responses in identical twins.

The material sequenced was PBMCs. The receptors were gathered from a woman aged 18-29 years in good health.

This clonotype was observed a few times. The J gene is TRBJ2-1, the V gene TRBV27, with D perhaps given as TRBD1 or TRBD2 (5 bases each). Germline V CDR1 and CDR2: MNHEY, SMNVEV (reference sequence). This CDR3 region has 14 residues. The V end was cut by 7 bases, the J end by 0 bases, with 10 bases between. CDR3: CASTGDGSYNEQFF. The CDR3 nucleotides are TGTGCCAGCACTGGGGACGGCTCCTACAATGAGCAGTTCTTC.

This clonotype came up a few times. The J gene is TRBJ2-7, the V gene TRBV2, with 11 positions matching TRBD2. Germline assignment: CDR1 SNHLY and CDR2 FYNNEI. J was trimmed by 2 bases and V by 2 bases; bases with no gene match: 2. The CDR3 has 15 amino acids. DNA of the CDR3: TGTGCCAGCAGTGAATTAGCGGGAGGGCCCTACGAGCAGTACTTC. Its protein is CASSELAGGPYEQYF.

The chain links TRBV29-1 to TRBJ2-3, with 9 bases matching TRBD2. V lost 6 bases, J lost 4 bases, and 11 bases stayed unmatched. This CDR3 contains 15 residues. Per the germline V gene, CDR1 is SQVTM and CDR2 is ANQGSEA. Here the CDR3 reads CSVTPGGGAADTQYF. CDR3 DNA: TGCAGCGTCACCCCGGGCGGGGGGGCGGCAGATACGCAGTATTTT.

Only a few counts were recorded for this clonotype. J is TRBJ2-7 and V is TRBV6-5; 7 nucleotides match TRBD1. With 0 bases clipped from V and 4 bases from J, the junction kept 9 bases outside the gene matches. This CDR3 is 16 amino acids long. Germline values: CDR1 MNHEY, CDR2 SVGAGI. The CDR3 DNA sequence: TGTGCCAGCAGTTACTCCCCGACAGGGTTGGAGTACGAGCAGTACTTC. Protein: CASSYSPTGLEYEQYF.

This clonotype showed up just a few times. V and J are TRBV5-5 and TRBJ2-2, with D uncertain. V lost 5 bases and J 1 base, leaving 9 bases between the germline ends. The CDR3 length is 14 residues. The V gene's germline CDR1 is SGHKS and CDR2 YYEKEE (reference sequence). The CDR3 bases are TGTGCCAGCAGTAAGGTTATGAACACCGGGGAGCTGTTTTTT. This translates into CASSKVMNTGELFF.

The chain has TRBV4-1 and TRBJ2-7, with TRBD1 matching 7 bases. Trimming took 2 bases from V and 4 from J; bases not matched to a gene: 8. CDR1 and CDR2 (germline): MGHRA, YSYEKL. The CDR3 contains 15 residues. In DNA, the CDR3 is TGCGCCAGCAGCCAACCTTCAGGGGGTATTTACGAGCAGTACTTC. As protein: CASSQPSGGIYEQYF.

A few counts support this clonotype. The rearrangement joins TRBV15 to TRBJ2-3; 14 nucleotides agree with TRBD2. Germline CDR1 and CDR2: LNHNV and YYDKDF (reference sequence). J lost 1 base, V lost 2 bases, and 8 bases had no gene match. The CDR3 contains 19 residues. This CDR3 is CATSRPGLAGAGGTDTQYF. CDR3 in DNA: TGTGCCACCAGCAGACCGGGACTAGCGGGAGCAGGTGGCACAGATACGCAGTATTTT.

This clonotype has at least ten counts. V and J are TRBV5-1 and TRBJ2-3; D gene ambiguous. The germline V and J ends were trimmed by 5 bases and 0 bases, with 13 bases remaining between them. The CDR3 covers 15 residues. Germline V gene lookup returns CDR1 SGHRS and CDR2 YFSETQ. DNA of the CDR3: TGCGCCAGCAGGCTTCTAGGGTCCAGCACAGATACGCAGTATTTT. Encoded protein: CASRLLGSSTDTQYF.

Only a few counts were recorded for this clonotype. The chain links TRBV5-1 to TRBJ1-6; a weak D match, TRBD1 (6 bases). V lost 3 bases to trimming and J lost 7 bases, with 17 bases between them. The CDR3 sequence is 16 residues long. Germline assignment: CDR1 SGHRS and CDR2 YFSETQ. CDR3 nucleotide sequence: TGCGCCAGCAGCTGGACAGACGAAGGGACAAATTCACCCCTCCACTTT. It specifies CASSWTDEGTNSPLHF.

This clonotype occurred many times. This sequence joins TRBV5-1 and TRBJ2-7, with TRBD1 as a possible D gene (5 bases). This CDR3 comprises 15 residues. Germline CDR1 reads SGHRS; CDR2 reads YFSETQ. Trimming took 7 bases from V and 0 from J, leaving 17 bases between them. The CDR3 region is CASADRQKSSYEQYF. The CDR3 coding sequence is TGCGCCAGCGCCGACCGACAGAAGAGCTCCTACGAGCAGTACTTC.

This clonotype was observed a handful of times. CDR3 in DNA: TGTGCCAGCAGTTTATGGGCTAGCGGGCGGGTGAGGGATGAGCAGTTCTTC. Its translation: CASSLWASGRVRDEQFF. The chain uses TRBV12-3 or TRBV12-4 and TRBJ2-1, with 8 positions matching TRBD2. The CDR3 length is 17 residues. The junction had 14 bases not matched to a gene; V was cut back by 2 bases and J by 8 bases.

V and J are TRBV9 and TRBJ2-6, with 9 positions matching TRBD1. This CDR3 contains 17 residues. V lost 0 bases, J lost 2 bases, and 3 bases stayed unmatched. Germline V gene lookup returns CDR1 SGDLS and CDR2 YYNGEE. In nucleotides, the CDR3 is TGTGCCAGCAGCGTAGGTAGGACAGGGGCTGGGGCCAACGTCCTGACTTTC. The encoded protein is CASSVGRTGAGANVLTF.

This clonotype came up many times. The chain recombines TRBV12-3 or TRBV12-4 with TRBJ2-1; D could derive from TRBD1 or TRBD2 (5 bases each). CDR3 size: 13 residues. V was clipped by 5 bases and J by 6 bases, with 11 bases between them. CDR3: CASSRGPINEQFF. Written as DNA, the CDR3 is TGTGCCAGCAGTCGGGGACCGATCAATGAGCAGTTCTTC.

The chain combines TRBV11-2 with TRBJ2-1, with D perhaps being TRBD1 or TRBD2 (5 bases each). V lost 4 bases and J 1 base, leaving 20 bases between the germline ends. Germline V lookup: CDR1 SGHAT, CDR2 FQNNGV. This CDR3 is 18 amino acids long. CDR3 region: CASSWGPLRLGSYNEQFF. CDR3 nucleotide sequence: TGTGCCAGCAGCTGGGGACCTCTCCGACTCGGGTCCTACAATGAGCAGTTCTTC.

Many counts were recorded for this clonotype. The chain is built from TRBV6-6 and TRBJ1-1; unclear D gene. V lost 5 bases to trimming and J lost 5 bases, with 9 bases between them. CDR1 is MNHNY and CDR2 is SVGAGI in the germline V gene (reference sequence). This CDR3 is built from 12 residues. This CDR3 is CASSTERTEAFF. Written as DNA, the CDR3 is TGTGCCAGCAGTACCGAGAGGACTGAAGCTTTCTTT.

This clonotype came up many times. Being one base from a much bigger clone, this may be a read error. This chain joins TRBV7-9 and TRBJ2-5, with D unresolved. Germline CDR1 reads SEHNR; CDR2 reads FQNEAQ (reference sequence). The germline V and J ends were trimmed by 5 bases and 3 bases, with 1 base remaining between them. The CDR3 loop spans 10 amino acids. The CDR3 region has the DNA TGTGCCAGCAGCAAAGAGACCCAGTACTTC. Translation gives CASSKETQYF.

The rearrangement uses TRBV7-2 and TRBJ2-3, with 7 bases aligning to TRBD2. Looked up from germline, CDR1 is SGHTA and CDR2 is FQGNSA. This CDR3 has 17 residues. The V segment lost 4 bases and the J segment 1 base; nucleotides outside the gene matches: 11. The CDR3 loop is CASSSYPLAAGTDTQYF. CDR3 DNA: TGTGCCAGCAGCTCCTATCCGCTAGCGGCGGGCACAGATACGCAGTATTTT.

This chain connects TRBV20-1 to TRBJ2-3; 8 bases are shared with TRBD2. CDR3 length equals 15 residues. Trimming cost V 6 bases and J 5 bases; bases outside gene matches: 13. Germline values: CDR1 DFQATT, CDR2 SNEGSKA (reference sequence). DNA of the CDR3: TGCAGTGCGTTTCGGGCGGGGGGCCGTGAAGATACGCAGTATTTT. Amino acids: CSAFRAGGREDTQYF.

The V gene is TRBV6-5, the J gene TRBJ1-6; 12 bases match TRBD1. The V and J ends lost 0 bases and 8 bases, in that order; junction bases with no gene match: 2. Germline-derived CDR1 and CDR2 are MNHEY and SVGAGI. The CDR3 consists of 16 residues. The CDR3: CASSYSGQGADSPLHF. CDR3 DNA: TGTGCCAGCAGTTACTCGGGACAGGGGGCGGATTCACCCCTCCACTTT.

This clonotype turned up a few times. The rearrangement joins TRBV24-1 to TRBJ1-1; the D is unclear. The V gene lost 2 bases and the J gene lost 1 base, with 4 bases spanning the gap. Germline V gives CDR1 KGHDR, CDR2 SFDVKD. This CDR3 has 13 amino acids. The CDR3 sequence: CATSDWGNTEAFF. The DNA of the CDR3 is TGTGCCACCAGTGATTGGGGGAACACTGAAGCTTTCTTT.

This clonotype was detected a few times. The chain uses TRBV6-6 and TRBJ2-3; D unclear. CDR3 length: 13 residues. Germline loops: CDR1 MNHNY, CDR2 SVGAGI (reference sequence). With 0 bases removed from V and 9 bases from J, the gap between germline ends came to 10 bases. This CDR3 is CASSYSPAPTQYF. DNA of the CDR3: TGTGCCAGCAGTTACTCCCCCGCCCCAACGCAGTATTTT.

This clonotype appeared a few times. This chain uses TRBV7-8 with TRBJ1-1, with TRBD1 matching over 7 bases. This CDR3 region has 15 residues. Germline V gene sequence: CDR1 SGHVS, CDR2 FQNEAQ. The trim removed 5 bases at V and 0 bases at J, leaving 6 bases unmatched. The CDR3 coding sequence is TGTGCCAGCAGCCCACAGGGGACCATGAACACTGAAGCTTTCTTT. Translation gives CASSPQGTMNTEAFF.

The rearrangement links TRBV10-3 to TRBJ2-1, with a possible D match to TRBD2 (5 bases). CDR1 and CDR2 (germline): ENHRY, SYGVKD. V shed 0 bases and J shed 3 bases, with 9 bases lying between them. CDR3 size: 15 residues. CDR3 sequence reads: CAISESSVVYNEQFF. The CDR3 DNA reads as TGTGCCATCAGTGAGTCTAGCGTGGTCTACAATGAGCAGTTCTTC.

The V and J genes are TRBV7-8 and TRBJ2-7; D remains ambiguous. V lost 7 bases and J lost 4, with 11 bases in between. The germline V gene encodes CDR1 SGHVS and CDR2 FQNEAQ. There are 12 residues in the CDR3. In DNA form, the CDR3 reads TGTGCCAGCACCAGTGTGGTTTACGAGCAGTACTTC. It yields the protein CASTSVVYEQYF.

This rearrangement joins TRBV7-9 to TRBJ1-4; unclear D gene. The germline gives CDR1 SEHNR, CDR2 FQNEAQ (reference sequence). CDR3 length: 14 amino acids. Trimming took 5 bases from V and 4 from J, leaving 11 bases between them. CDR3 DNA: TGTGCCAGCAGCCGAGGGAGGGATAATGAAAAACTGTTTTTT. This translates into CASSRGRDNEKLFF. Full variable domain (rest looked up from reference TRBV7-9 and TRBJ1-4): DTGVSQNPRHKITKRGQNVTFRCDPISEHNRLYWYRQTLGQGPEFLTYFQNEAQLEKSRLLSDRFSAERPKGSFSTLEIQRTEQGDSAMYLCASSRGRDNEKLFFGSGTQLSVL.